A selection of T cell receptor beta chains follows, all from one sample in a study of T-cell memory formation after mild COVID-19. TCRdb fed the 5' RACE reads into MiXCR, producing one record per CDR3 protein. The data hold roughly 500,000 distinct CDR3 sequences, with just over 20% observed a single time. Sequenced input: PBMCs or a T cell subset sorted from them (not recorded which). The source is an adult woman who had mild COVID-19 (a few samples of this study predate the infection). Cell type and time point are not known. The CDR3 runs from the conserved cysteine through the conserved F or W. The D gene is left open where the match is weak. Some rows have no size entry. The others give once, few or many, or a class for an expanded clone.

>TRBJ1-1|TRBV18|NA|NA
TGTGCCAGCTCACCAGGTCAGGGAGTGAGCACTGAAGCTTTCTTT
CASSPGQGVSTEAFF
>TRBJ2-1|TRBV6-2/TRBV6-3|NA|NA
TGTGCCAGCAGCCAGCCCAATGAGCAGTTCTTC
CASSQPNEQFF
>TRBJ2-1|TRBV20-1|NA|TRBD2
TGCAGTGCTAGGGGGCTAGCGGGTGTCCTTGAGCAGTTCTTC
CSARGLAGVLEQFF
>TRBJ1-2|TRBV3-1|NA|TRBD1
TGTGCCAGCACGTCGGGACAGGGTGATGGCTACACCTTC
CASTSGQGDGYTF
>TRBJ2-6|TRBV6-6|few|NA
TGTGCCAGCATCAAAGAGGGCTCTGGGGCCAACGTCCTGACTTTC
CASIKEGSGANVLTF
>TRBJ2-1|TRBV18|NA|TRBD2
TGTGCCAGCTCACCACTAGCGGGAGTCGGGAATGAGCAGTTCTTC
CASSPLAGVGNEQFF
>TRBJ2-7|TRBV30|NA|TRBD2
TGTGCCTGGAGTGCCCTCGGGAGCGGGGACTACGAGCAGTACTTC
CAWSALGSGDYEQYF
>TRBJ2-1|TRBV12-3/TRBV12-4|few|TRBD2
TGTGCCAGCAGCCCGAGGGAGCGGGATAGGTATGAGCAGTTCTTC
CASSPRERDRYEQFF
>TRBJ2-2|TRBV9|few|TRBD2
TGTGCCAGCAGCCCACGCCAGGGTATCGCGGGAGAATCCCCCGCCGGGGAGCTGTTTTTT
CASSPRQGIAGESPAGELFF
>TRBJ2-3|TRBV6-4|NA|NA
TGTGCCAGCAGTGACGGGCAGGACACAGATACGCAGTATTTT
CASSDGQDTDTQYF
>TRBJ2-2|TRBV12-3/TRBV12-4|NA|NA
TGTGCCAGCAGTTTAAGATGGCTGAATAGTTCGCCGGCCGGGGAGCTGTTTTTT
CASSLRWLNSSPAGELFF
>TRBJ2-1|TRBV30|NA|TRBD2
TGTGCCTGGAGTGCTGGGACTAGTAGTGTCTTC
CAWSAGTSSVF
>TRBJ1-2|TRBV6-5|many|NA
TGTGCCAGCAGTTACACGGTAGGACAGCGAAGTAATGGCTACACCTTC
CASSYTVGQRSNGYTF
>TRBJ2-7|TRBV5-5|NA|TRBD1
TGTGCCAGCAGCTCATACAGGGGGAAATCCTACGAGCAGTACTTC
CASSSYRGKSYEQYF
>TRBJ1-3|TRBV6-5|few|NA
TGTGCCAGCAGCCCCGTCGGATGGAGTGGAAACACCATATATTTT
CASSPVGWSGNTIYF
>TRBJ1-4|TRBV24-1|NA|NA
TGTGCCACCAGTGACCCTCGGTCCCGAGATGAAAAACTGTTTTTT
CATSDPRSRDEKLFF
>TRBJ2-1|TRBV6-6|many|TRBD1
TGTGCCAGCATTCCACGACAGGGCCCCGGCTCGAGCTCCTACAATGAGCAGTTCTTC
CASIPRQGPGSSSYNEQFF
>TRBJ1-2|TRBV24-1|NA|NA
TGTGCCACCAGTGATTTGGGGACTTATGGCTACACCTTC
CATSDLGTYGYTF
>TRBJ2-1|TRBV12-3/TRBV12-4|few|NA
TGTGCCAGCAGTTTGTCGCCGCGTCTGATTCGGAATGAGCAGTTCTTC
CASSLSPRLIRNEQFF
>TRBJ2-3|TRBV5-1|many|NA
TGTGCCAGCAGCTTAGGACCCGGCACAGATACGCAGTATTTT
CASSLGPGTDTQYF
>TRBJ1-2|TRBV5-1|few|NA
TGCGCCAGCAGCTTGGCGATTGGGGATGGCTACACCTTC
CASSLAIGDGYTF
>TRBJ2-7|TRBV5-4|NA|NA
TGTGCCAGTGGACAGTTTTCCTACGAGCAGTACTTC
CASGQFSYEQYF
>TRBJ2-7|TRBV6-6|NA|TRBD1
TGTGCCAGCAGCCTACAAACAGGGGCTGCCGCCTACGAGCAGTACTTC
CASSLQTGAAAYEQYF
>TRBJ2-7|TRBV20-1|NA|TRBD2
TGCAGTGCTATAGCTAGGGCTAGCGGGAGTAACGAGCAGTACTTC
CSAIARASGSNEQYF
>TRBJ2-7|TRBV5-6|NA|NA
TGTGCCAGCAGCCTGTGGACAGCCAGCTCCTACGAGCAGTACTTC
CASSLWTASSYEQYF
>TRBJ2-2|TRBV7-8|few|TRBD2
TGTGCCAGCAGCTTAGCGAGGCTAGCGGGTAAACCAAACACCGGGGAGCTGTTTTTT
CASSLARLAGKPNTGELFF
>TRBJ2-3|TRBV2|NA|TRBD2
TGTGCCAGCAGTCCCCCTAGCGGGTGGATGGAAGATACGCAGTATTTT
CASSPPSGWMEDTQYF
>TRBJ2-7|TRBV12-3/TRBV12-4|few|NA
TGTGCCAGCAGTCCGACCAGGAGCTCCTACGAGCAGTACTTC
CASSPTRSSYEQYF
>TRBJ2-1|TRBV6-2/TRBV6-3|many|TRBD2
TGTGCCAGCAGGCGGACTAGCGGGAGCTCTCTCTCCTACAATGAGCAGTTCTTC
CASRRTSGSSLSYNEQFF
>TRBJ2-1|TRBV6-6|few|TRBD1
TGTGCCAGCAGTAACGCCGGGACAGGGTCTAACAATGAGCAGTTCTTC
CASSNAGTGSNNEQFF
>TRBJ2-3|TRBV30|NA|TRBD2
TGTGCCTGGAGTCTCGTCGAAGCGGGAGGACAATATATCACAGATACGCAGTATTTT
CAWSLVEAGGQYITDTQYF